This T cell receptor (beta chain) was captured by sequencing in a study of T-cell reconstitution after alpha-beta-depleted transplantation in children. Preparation of the TCRbeta library involved a method that used unique molecular identifiers. TCRdb re-derived calls from the PCR reads in MiXCR, one entry per CDR3 protein. Altogether 440,000 or so distinct CDR3 sequences are present, over 40% being singletons, with the ten largest covering 27%. General study points: By about two months after transplant, alpha-beta T cells reportedly arose from several hundred graft clones that had expanded.

This clonotype occurred once. Its antigen is undetermined. The sequence was collected from a girl aged 2 to 9 with aplastic anemia, due to receive a stem cell transplant. The sequences come from PBMCs, collected before TCRalphabeta/CD19-depleted stem cell transplant.

DNA for the CDR3: TGTGCCAGCAGGCCCGGGACGGAGGATACTCCCCTCCACTTT. This gives the protein CASRPGTEDTPLHF. The chain is built from TRBV28 and TRBJ1-6, with D maybe TRBD1 (5 bases). Trimming stripped 6 bases from V and 13 bases from J, with 19 bases between. The CDR3 loop spans 14 amino acids. Germline V gene sequence: CDR1 MDHEN, CDR2 SYDVKM.